This TCR beta chain was captured in a study of identical twins. Trimming left V 4 bases short and J 7 bases short, with 17 bases between. CDR1 is SGHRS and CDR2 is YFSETQ in the germline V gene. The CDR3 is 14 amino acids. TCRdb passed the 5' RACE reads through MiXCR, listing each CDR3 protein once. The data show about 470,000 distinct CDR3 sequences, roughly 24% seen once. The same sample was also studied in work on T cells expressing NK-cell markers.

Sequencing input: CD4+ T cells sorted from blood. This receptor was taken from a woman aged 18-29 years in good health. This rearrangement joins TRBV5-1 to TRBJ1-2, with a possible D match to TRBD1 (5 bases). This CDR3 reads CASSPTVGGFGYTF. CDR3 nucleotides: TGCGCCAGCAGCCCGACGGTCGGGGGGTTTGGCTACACCTTC.